The TCR beta chain under discussion was sequenced for a study of memory CD8 T cells in hepatitis C reinfection. Overall study: Two donors cleared primary HCV but became chronic after reinfection. HCV reinfection: RNA-positive following two negative tests at least 60 days apart.

As concerns this clone: Its antigen is unidentified.

TCRdb keeps only in-frame clones here, not all; method: immunoSEQ multiplex PCR. In the table there are more than 45,000 clones, under 90% of which are singletons. Study-level findings and limits: Five donors were too few for definitive public clonotype conclusions.

Noted time point: pre-reinfection, 55 to 20 weeks before reinfection detection. No in vitro expansion preceded TCR sequencing of the sorted cells. Total naive CD8 T cells were sorted as viable CD3+ CD8+ CD45RO- cells from a couple of donors. Sample: naive CD8+ T cells sorted from blood. This TCR was sampled from a man between 18 and 29 years old with hepatitis C virus infection.

Written as DNA, the CDR3 is TGTGCCAGCAGCATCCTCCTAGCGGGGGTGCAAGAGACCCAGTACTTC. Protein: CASSILLAGVQETQYF. The V and J genes are TRBV7-9 and TRBJ2-5, with 10 nucleotides matching TRBD2. Looked up from germline, CDR1 is SEHNR and CDR2 is FQNEAQ (reference sequence). Unmatched junction bases numbered 8, after V lost 5 bases and J lost 2 bases. The CDR3 contains 16 residues.